The clone carrying this T cell receptor (beta chain) was recorded only once. Its antigen remains unidentified. The germline gives CDR1 SGHNT, CDR2 YYREEE (reference sequence). Germline trimming cut 4 bases from V and 3 bases from J; bases unmatched to any gene: 2. The CDR3 has 16 residues. The sample is drawn from a study of OX40 agonist ivuxolimab in advanced cancers. Study-level information: The patients received agonistic anti-OX40 (CD134) antibody ivuxolimab. The dose-escalation group included hepatocellular carcinoma, melanoma, renal cell carcinoma and head and neck cancer.

Here immunoSEQ multiplex PCR was the method, and the copy in TCRdb shows in-frame clones only, minus some. The sample consists of 70,000 or so clones, approximately 90% of them appearing once. The study, taken as a whole, reports: No antigen was identified for the clonally expanded peripheral T cells. Compared with others, partial responders at 0.1-3.0 mg/kg displayed clonal expansion among the lowest.

The V call is TRBV5-4, the J call TRBJ2-3; 16 positions agree with TRBD2. The receptor's source is an adult with an advanced solid tumor such as melanoma, head and neck, liver or kidney cancer. The source material was CD4+ or CD8+ T cells sorted from blood, sampled in a trial of the OX40 agonist ivuxolimab. Written as DNA, the CDR3 is TGTGCCAGCAGCACGGGACTAGCGGGAGGGACAGATACGCAGTATTTT. Protein sequence: CASSTGLAGGTDTQYF. Complete variable domain (other parts from reference TRBV5-4 and TRBJ2-3): ETGVTQSPTHLIKTRGQQVTLRCSSQSGHNTVSWYQQALGQGPQFIFQYYREEENGRGNFPPRFSGLQFPNYSSELNVNALELDDSALYLCASSTGLAGGTDTQYFGPGTRLTVL.